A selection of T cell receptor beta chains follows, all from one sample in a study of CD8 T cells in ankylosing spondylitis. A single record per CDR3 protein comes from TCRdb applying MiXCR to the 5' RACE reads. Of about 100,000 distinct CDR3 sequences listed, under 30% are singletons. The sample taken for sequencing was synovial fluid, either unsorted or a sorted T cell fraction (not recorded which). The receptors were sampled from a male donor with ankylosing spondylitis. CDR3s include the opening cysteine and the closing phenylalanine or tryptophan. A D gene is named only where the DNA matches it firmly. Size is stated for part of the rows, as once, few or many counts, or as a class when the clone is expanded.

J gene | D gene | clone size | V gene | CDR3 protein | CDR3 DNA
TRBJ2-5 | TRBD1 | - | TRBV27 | CASSPWDSNQETQYF | TGTGCCAGCAGTCCCTGGGACAGCAACCAAGAGACCCAGTACTTC
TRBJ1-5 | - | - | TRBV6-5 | CASSYRNERPGQPQHF | TGTGCCAGCAGTTATAGGAACGAGAGGCCGGGGCAGCCCCAGCATTTT
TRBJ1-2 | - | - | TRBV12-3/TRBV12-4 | CASSLEGDFYGYTF | TGTGCCAGCAGTTTAGAAGGGGACTTCTATGGCTACACCTTC
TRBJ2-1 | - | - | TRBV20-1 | CSARLSKGPLNEQFF | TGCAGTGCTAGACTATCTAAGGGACCTCTCAATGAGCAGTTCTTC
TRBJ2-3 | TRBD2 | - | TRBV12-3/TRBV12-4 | CASSLVAGGPSDTQYF | TGTGCCAGCAGTTTAGTGGCGGGAGGGCCCTCAGATACGCAGTATTTT
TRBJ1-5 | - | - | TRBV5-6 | CASSWSAGNNQPQHF | TGTGCCAGCAGCTGGTCGGCAGGGAACAATCAGCCCCAGCATTTT
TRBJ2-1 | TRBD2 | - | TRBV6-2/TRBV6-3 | CASSRGLAEPQEQFF | TGTGCCAGCAGTCGCGGACTAGCGGAGCCCCAGGAGCAGTTCTTC
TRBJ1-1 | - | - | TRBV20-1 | CSARGGVRMNTEAFF | TGCAGTGCCCGTGGGGGGGTCCGTATGAACACTGAAGCTTTCTTT
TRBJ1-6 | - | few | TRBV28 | CASILQGNNSPLHF | TGTGCCAGCATCTTACAGGGAAATAATTCACCCCTCCACTTT
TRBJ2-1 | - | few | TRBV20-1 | CSARGIARGEQFF | TGCAGTGCCCGAGGGATAGCGAGGGGTGAGCAGTTCTTC
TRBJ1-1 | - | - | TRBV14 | CASSPTSGSEAFF | TGTGCCAGCAGCCCGACATCGGGCTCTGAAGCTTTCTTT
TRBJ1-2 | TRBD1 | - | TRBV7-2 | CASSLDPDRGGYTF | TGTGCCAGCAGCTTAGATCCGGACAGGGGGGGCTACACCTTC
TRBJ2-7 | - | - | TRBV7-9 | CASSPLGTVTYEQYF | TGTGCCAGCAGCCCTCTCGGGACTGTGACCTACGAGCAGTACTTC
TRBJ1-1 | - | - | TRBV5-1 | CASSLDPENTEAFF | TGCGCCAGCAGCTTGGATCCGGAGAACACTGAAGCTTTCTTT
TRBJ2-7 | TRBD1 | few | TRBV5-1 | CASSFGQGIYEQYF | TGCGCCAGCAGCTTCGGACAGGGAATCTACGAGCAGTACTTC
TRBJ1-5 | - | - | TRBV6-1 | CASSDVARNQPQHF | TGTGCCAGCAGTGACGTGGCACGCAATCAGCCCCAGCATTTT
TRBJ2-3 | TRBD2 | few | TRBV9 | CASSGTSADTQYF | TGTGCCAGCAGCGGGACTAGTGCAGATACGCAGTATTTT
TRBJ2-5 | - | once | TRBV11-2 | CASGQTGISQETQYF | TGTGCCAGCGGACAAACAGGAATTTCACAAGAGACCCAGTACTTC
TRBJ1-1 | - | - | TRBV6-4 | CAHGGMNTEAFF | TGTGCCCACGGAGGGATGAACACTGAAGCTTTCTTT
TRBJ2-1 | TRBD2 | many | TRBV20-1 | CSASTAAGVKYNGDEQFF | TGCAGTGCTAGTACTGCGGCGGGAGTAAAGTACAATGGTGATGAGCAGTTCTTC
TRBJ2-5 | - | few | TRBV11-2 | CASSPRATQETQYF | TGTGCCAGCAGCCCTCGGGCTACGCAAGAGACCCAGTACTTC
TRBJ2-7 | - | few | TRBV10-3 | CAIRHPQGINEQYF | TGTGCCATTCGCCACCCTCAGGGCATCAACGAGCAGTACTTC
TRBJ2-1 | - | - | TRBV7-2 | CASRLGVIGGNEQFF | TGTGCCAGCAGACTAGGGGTTATCGGAGGCAATGAGCAGTTCTTC
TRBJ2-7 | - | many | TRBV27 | CASSLDRYSYEQYF | TGTGCCAGCAGTTTAGACAGGTACTCCTACGAGCAGTACTTC
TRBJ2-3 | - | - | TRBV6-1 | CASSEAGLGRAQYF | TGTGCCAGCAGTGAGGCAGGGCTAGGTCGCGCGCAGTATTTT
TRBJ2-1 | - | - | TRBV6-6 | CASTSRRYNEQFF | TGTGCCAGCACCTCTAGACGTTACAATGAGCAGTTCTTC
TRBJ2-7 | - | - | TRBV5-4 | CASSLAGGLEQYF | TGTGCCAGCAGCTTGGCCGGGGGGCTCGAGCAGTACTTC
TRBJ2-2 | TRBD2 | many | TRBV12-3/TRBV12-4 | CASSLTSGSGTGELFF | TGTGCCAGCAGTTTGACTAGCGGGAGTGGGACCGGGGAGCTGTTTTTT
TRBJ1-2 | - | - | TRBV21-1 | CASSSWRGIGYTF | TGTGCCAGCAGTTCATGGCGGGGGATTGGCTACACCTTC
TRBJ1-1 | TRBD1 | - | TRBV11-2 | CASSLSGGARFRGAFF | TGTGCCAGCAGTCTCTCAGGGGGCGCGAGGTTTCGGGGGGCTTTCTTT
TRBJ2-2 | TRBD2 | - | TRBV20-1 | CSARVGTSGRVAGELFF | TGCAGTGCTAGAGTCGGGACTAGCGGGAGGGTGGCCGGGGAGCTGTTTTTT
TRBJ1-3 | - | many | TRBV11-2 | CASSLGNGLGSGNTIYF | TGTGCCAGCAGCTTGGGGAATGGATTAGGTTCGGGAAACACCATATATTTT
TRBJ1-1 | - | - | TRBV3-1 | CASSQGQGTEAFF | TGTGCCAGCAGCCAAGGGCAGGGTACTGAAGCTTTCTTT
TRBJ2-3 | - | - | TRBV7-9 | CASSSRGVDTQYF | TGTGCCAGCAGCTCCCGCGGGGTAGATACGCAGTATTTT
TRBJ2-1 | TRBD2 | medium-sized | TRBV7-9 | CASSSRLAVSYNEQFF | TGTGCCAGCAGCTCGCGACTAGCGGTGAGCTACAATGAGCAGTTCTTC
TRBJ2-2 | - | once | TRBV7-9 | CASSLAKTGELFF | TGTGCCAGCAGCTTGGCTAAAACCGGGGAGCTGTTTTTT
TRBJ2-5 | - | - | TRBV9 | CASSVGVLTGIQETQYF | TGTGCCAGCAGCGTAGGGGTTCTAACTGGTATCCAAGAGACCCAGTACTTC
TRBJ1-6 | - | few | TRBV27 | CASSLSSGIPLHF | TGTGCCAGCAGTTTATCTTCGGGGATACCCCTCCACTTT
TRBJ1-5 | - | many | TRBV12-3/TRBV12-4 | CASTVEGFGQPQHF | TGTGCCAGCACCGTGGAGGGGTTCGGTCAGCCCCAGCATTTT
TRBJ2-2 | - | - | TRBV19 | CASRLQGWNTGELFF | TGTGCCAGTAGACTACAGGGTTGGAACACCGGGGAGCTGTTTTTT
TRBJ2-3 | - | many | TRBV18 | CASSLDTDTQYF | TGTGCCAGCTCCCTCGACACAGATACGCAGTATTTT
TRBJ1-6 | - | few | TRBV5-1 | CASSLAGPDNSPLHF | TGCGCCAGCAGCTTGGCAGGGCCGGATAATTCACCCCTCCACTTT
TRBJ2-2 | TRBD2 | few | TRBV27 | CASSLAGGHTGELFF | TGTGCCAGCAGTTTAGCGGGAGGGCACACCGGGGAGCTGTTTTTT
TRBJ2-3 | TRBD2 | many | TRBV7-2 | CASSFTGGLSTDTQYF | TGTGCCAGCAGCTTCACGGGAGGGCTCAGCACAGATACGCAGTATTTT
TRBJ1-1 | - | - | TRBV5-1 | CASSLEGRNTEAFF | TGCGCCAGCAGCTTGGAGGGCAGGAACACTGAAGCTTTCTTT
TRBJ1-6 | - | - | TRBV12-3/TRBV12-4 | CASSLQYYNSPLHF | TGTGCCAGCAGTTTACAGTACTATAATTCACCCCTCCACTTT
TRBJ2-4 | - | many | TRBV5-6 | CASSPGPAKNIQYF | TGTGCCAGCAGCCCGGGACCGGCCAAAAACATTCAGTACTTC
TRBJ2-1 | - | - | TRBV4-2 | CASSHGADGHEQFF | TGTGCCAGCAGCCACGGGGCAGATGGCCATGAGCAGTTCTTC
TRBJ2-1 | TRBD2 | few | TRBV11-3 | CASSSRAGGTFNEQFF | TGTGCCAGCAGCTCCCGAGCGGGAGGAACTTTCAATGAGCAGTTCTTC
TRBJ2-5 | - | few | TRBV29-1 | CSAQETQYF | TGCAGCGCCCAAGAGACCCAGTACTTC
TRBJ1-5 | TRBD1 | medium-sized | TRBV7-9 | CASSFDRDQPQHF | TGTGCCAGCAGCTTCGACAGGGACCAGCCCCAGCATTTT
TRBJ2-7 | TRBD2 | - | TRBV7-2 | CASSPGGLADRGNEQYF | TGTGCCAGCAGCCCGGGAGGACTAGCGGACCGAGGGAACGAGCAGTACTTC
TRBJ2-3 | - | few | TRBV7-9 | CASSSMDRKRDTQYF | TGTGCCAGCAGCTCTATGGACAGAAAAAGAGATACGCAGTATTTT
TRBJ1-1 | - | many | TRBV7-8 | CASSFQMVMNTEAFF | TGTGCCAGCAGCTTCCAAATGGTGATGAACACTGAAGCTTTCTTT
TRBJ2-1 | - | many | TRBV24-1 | CATSDVDNSYNEQFF | TGTGCCACCAGTGACGTAGACAACTCCTACAATGAGCAGTTCTTC
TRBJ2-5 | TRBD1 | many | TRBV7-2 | CASSSGQPQETQYF | TGTGCCAGCAGCTCGGGACAGCCCCAAGAGACCCAGTACTTC